This TCR beta chain was retrieved from a study of T cells in Graves' hyperthyroidism and ophthalmopathy. The germline V gene has CDR1 SGHTA and CDR2 FQGTGA. This CDR3 is built from 14 residues. The V end lost 4 bases, the J end lost 10 bases, and 14 bases lay between the germline ends. The source material, RNA transcripts, was used to amplify TCR beta CDR3 regions. First-round RT-PCR with HTBI primers amplified the TCR CDR3 region. TCRdb itself ran the multiplex PCR reads through MiXCR, one entry per CDR3 protein. The sample has fewer than 400,000 distinct CDR3 sequences; approximately 16% are singletons. The sample holds many counts of this clonotype.

Sequencing input: blood. This receptor was obtained from a man under 40 with Graves' hyperthyroidism. The chain links TRBV7-3 to TRBJ1-6; D unresolved. Written as DNA, the CDR3 is TGTGCCAGCAGCTGGAAGGGTCTAGGCTCACCCCTCCACTTT. Amino acid sequence: CASSWKGLGSPLHF.